This TCR beta chain was documented in a study of T cells expressing NK-cell markers. At the level of the study: TCR beta repertoires came from sorted CD3+CD56+NKG2C+, CD3+CD56+NKG2C- and CD3+CD56-NKG2C+ T cells.

Points from the study as a whole: About 1.0-7.0% of CD8+ T cells in over 5 donors belonged to dominant NKG2C+ clonotypes.

The CDR3 runs 11 residues. Germline V gene lookup returns CDR1 PRHDT and CDR2 FYEKMQ (reference sequence). Making the TCR beta cDNA relied on 5'RACE template switching with UMIs. TCRdb re-called the 5' RACE reads and catalogs CDR3 proteins one per entry, DNA excluded. This sample's clone table lists approximately 150,000 distinct CDR3 sequences. Remarks on this clonotype: Its target is unknown.

This TCR came from a man younger than 35 in good health. V is TRBV13 and J is TRBJ2-3. The source material was blood T cells: a sorted CD56 or NKG2C T cell subset, CD4+ or CD8+ T cells, or bulk PBMC T cells (not recorded which). CDR3 sequence: CASSSIDTQYF.